The entry below describes one T cell receptor beta chain. This clonotype was observed a handful of times. Its cognate antigen has yet to be identified. There are no base qualities to consult, and no much larger clone falls within one base. Every donor was a healthy Caucasian. The twin cohort consisted of three pairs of female monozygotic twins, all aged roughly 18 to 30 years. RNA for TCR libraries was isolated from peripheral blood mononuclear cells. The library was produced with 5' RACE. TCRdb shows the sequencer as Illumina HiSeq 2000. A universal primer binding site was introduced by template switching, and a unique molecular identifier was present in the final cDNA, enabling accurate counting of TCR cDNA molecules. Specific primers in the conserved constant-segment region were used to synthesize first-strand cDNA for TCR alpha and beta chains. To control for contamination, every cDNA library was double barcoded, receiving both a SMART-Mk sample barcode and Illumina barcodes. Two successive PCR steps introduced TruSeq adapter sequences along with Illumina sample barcodes. The Illumina HiSeq platform was used with custom primers to sequence TCR alpha and beta cDNA libraries. The original pipeline was this. MiGEC was used to process raw reads and extract unique molecular identifiers, and MiXCR was used to find CDR3 positions. Recombination models were inferred per individual with the repgenHMM and IGoR tools using an EM algorithm. The tcR package in R was used for shared clonotype analysis, with sharing normalized by the product of cloneset sizes. To study raw recombination without the effects of thymic and clonal selection, out-of-frame nonproductive sequences were analyzed. TCRdb applied fastp at Q25 and MiXCR to the public reads, then kept only in-frame beta chains. Each CDR3 protein gets just one entry, which takes the most common genes and DNA from the rows behind it. TCRdb's processing, not the study's, gives the V and J calls here. A total of about 570,000 distinct CDR3 sequences appear in this sample, approximately 10% of them only once. The top ten constitute approximately 3.2% of the sample.

The germline V gene encodes CDR1 DFQATT and CDR2 SNEGSKA (reference sequence). The CDR3 runs 14 residues from the cysteine to the phenylalanine. The kept DNA is CDR3 alone, 42 bases in frame from the first base. The junction shows trimming of 4 bases on V and 7 bases on J, and the gene matches do not reach 10 bases of it. The data were taken from a study of identical twins (dated by TCRdb to between 2015 and 2016). Regarding the research as a whole: The study deep-sequenced TCR alpha and beta repertoires from monozygotic twins, unrelated adults of various ages and cord blood to test whether fetal clonotypes persist. To rule out contamination, the twin experiments were replicated at different times with different library preparation protocols.

Study-wide conclusions, independent of this receptor: Because the same donors could not be followed over many years, the conclusions relied on cross-sectional statistical analysis. In monozygotic twins, out-of-frame TCR alpha sharing was systematically underestimated by recombination models, although the models agreed with sharing between unrelated individuals. Fewer insertions were carried by abundant cord blood beta clonotypes; a weaker similar trend was observed in young adult naive repertoires, while no such trend was observed in memory repertoires. The excess sharing between twins in beta out-of-frame sequences was weaker because fewer shared sequences reduced the signal-to-noise ratio. Compared with coincidental sharing between unrelated individuals, an excess of low generation-probability sequences was observed among out-of-frame TCR alpha sequences shared between twins. Invariant T cells such as MAIT and iNKT could partly confound zero-insertion analyses, though diverse VJ usage argued against this for most clonotypes.

This same sample was also part of a study on yellow fever vaccine responses in identical twins. Looking at the second paper: According to the authors, in identical twins the way T cells responded to vaccination appeared partly convergent and partly personalized. Focusing on identical twins, the study followed the T cell clones that responded to the vaccine, and did so with precision.

The clonotype comes from a young woman in good health. The V and J genes are TRBV20-1 and TRBJ2-7, with 10 bases in between that match TRBD2. Sequencing used PBMCs. The CDR3 reads as follows: CSANTGTSAGEQYF. In nucleotides, the sequence is TGCAGTGCTAATACCGGGACTAGCGCGGGTGAGCAGTACTTC.